This entry concerns a single T cell receptor beta chain. As yet, its antigen is unknown. The germline V gene encodes CDR1 SGHRS and CDR2 YFSETQ. Unmatched junction bases numbered 2, after V lost 2 bases and J lost 1 base. The CDR3 sequence is 14 residues long. This specimen belongs to a study of T-cell reconstitution after alpha-beta-depleted transplantation in children. General study findings and limits: In some patients, recipient T cells and intrathymic progenitors surviving conditioning explained high day-60 diversity.

The authors prepared the TCRbeta library with unique molecular identifiers. Using its own MiXCR run on the PCR reads, TCRdb lists one record per CDR3 protein. The table includes about 110,000 distinct CDR3 sequences, about 9.4% detected once. This TCR came from a boy aged 2 to 10 with acute lymphoblastic leukemia, due to receive a stem cell transplant. The chain uses TRBV5-1 and TRBJ2-7; 8 bases agree with TRBD2. The sequences come from PBMCs, collected before TCRalphabeta/CD19-depleted stem cell transplant. The CDR3 loop is CASSFKRGSYEQYF. The CDR3 nucleotides read TGCGCCAGCAGCTTCAAGCGGGGGTCCTACGAGCAGTACTTC.